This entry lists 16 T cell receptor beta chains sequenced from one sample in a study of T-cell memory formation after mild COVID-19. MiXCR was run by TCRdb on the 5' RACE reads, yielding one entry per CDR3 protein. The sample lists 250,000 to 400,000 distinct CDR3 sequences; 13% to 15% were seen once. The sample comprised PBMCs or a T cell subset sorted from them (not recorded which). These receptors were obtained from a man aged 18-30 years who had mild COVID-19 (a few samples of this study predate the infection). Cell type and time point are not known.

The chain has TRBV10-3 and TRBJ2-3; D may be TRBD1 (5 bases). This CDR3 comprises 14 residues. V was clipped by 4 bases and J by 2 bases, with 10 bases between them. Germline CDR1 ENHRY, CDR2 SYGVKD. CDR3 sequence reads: CAISVGRDTDTQYF. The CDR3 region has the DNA TGTGCCATCAGTGTCGGCAGGGACACAGATACGCAGTATTTT.

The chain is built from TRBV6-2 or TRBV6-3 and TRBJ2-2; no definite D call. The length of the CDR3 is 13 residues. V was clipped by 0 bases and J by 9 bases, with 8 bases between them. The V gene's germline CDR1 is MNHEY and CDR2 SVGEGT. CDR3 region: CASSYSMRRELFF. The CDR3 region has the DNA TGTGCCAGCAGTTACTCGATGCGAAGGGAGCTGTTTTTT.

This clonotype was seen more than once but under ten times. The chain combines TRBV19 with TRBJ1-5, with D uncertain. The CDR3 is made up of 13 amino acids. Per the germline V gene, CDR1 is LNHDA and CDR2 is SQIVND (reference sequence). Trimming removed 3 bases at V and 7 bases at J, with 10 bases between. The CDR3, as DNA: TGTGCCAGTAGTATCTACTCGGTGCAGCCCCAGCATTTT. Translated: CASSIYSVQPQHF. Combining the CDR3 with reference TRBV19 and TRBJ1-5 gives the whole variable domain DGGITQSPKYLFRKEGQNVTLSCEQNLNHDAMYWYRQDPGQGLRLIYYSQIVNDFQKGDIAEGYSVSREKKESFPLTVTSAQKNPTAFYLCASSIYSVQPQHFGDGTRLSIL.

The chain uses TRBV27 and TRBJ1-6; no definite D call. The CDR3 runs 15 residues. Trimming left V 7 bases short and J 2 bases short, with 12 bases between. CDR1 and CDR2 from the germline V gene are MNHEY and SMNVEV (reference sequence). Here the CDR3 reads CASKTVEPYNSPLHF. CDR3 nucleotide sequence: TGTGCCAGCAAGACCGTGGAGCCCTATAATTCACCCCTCCACTTT.

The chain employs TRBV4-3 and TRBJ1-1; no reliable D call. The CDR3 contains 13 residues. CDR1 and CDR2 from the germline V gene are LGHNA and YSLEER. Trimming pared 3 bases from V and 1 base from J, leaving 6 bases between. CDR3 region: CASSQGWNTEAFF. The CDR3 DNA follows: TGCGCCAGCAGCCAGGGCTGGAACACTGAAGCTTTCTTT.

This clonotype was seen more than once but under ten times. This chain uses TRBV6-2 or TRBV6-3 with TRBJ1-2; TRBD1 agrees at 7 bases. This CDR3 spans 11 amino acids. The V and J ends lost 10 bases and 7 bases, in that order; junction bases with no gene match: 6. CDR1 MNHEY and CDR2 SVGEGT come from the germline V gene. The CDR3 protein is CATRDRAGYTF. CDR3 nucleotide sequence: TGTGCCACCAGAGACAGGGCTGGCTACACCTTC.

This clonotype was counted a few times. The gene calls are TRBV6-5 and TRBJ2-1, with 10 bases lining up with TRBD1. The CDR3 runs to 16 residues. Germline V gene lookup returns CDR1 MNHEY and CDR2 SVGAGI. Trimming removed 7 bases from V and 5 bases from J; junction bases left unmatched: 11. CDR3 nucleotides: TGTGCCAGCACCAAACGGGGGACAGGGGTGAACAATGAGCAGTTCTTC. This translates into CASTKRGTGVNNEQFF.

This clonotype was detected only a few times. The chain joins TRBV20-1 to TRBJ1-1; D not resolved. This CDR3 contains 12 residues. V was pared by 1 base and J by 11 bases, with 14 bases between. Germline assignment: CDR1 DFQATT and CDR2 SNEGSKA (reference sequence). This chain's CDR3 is CSARGVLYGAFF. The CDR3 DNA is TGCAGTGCTAGAGGGGTCCTCTATGGGGCTTTCTTT.

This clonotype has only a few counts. In DNA form, the CDR3 reads TGTGCCAGCAGCTTTAGCGGGGGTGGCTACACCTTC. It encodes CASSFSGGGYTF. The rearrangement links TRBV7-9 to TRBJ1-2; TRBD1 is a possible D gene (5 bases). V was shortened by 3 bases and J by 7 bases, with 9 bases between the two germline ends. The CDR3 spans 12 residues. From germline, CDR1 is SEHNR and CDR2 FQNEAQ (reference sequence).

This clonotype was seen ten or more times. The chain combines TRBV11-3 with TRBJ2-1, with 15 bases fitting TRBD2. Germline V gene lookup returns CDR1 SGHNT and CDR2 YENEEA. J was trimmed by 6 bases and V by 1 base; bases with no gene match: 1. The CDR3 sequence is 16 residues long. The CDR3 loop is CASSLGTSGGANEQFF. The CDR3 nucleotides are TGTGCCAGCAGCTTAGGGACTAGCGGGGGGGCCAATGAGCAGTTCTTC.

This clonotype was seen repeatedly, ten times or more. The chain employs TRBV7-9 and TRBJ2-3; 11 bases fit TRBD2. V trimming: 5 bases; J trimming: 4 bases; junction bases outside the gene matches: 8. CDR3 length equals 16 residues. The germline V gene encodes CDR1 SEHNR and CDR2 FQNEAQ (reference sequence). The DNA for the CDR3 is TGTGCCAGCAGCCCGAGGACTAGCGGGTCCCCAGATACGCAGTATTTT. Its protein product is CASSPRTSGSPDTQYF.

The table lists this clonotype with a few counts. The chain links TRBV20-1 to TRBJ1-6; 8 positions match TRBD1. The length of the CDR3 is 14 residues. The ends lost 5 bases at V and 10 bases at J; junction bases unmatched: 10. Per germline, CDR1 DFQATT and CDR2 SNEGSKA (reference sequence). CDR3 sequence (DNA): TGCAGTGCTGGCAGACAGGGGATTCGGTCACCCCTCCACTTT. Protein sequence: CSAGRQGIRSPLHF.

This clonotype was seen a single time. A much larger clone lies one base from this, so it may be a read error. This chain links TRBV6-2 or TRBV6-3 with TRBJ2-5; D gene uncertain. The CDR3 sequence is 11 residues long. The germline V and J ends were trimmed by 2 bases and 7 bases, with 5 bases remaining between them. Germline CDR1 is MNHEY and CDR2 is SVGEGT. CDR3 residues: CASSYGVTQYF. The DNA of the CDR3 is TGTGCCAGCAGTTACGGGGTGACCCAGTACTTC.

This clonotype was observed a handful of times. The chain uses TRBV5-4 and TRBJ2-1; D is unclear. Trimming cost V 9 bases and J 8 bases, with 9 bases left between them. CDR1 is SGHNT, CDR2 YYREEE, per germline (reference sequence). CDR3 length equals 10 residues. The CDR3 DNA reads TGTGCCACCACGACCCATGAGCAGTTCTTC. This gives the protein CATTTHEQFF.

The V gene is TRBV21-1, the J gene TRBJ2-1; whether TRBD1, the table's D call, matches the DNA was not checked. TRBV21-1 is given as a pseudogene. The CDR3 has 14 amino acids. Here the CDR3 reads CASRRDPNSDEQFF. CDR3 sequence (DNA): TGTGCCAGCCGCCGGGACCCAAACTCCGATGAGCAGTTCTTC.

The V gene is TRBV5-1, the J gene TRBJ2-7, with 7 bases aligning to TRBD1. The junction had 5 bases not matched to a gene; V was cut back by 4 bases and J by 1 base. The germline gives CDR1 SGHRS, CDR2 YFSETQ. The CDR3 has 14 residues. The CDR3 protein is CASSTSTGSYEQYF. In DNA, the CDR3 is TGCGCCAGCAGCACCTCGACAGGGTCCTACGAGCAGTACTTC.